A single sample gave rise to the 29 T cell receptor beta chains below, sequenced in a study of T cells in Graves' hyperthyroidism and ophthalmopathy. The TCR beta CDR3 regions underwent amplification using RNA transcripts as the source. With the HTBI primer set, the TCR CDR3 went through a first round of RT-PCR. TCRdb re-derived calls from the multiplex PCR reads in MiXCR, one entry per CDR3 protein. The data hold over 150,000 distinct CDR3 sequences, with 15% to 20% observed a single time. Material: blood. The receptor set was obtained from a woman in her forties or fifties with Graves' hyperthyroidism.

This chain uses TRBV20-1 with TRBJ1-2; D remains unclear. Germline V CDR1 and CDR2: DFQATT, SNEGSKA (reference sequence). The length of the CDR3 is 12 residues. Trimming removed 3 bases at V and 8 bases at J, with 13 bases between. The CDR3 region is CSASGRKGGYTF. CDR3 DNA sequence: TGCAGTGCTAGTGGCCGAAAGGGAGGCTACACCTTC.

This clonotype has at least ten counts. V is TRBV19 and J is TRBJ2-7; 8 bases align to TRBD2. V was pared by 6 bases and J by 4 bases, with 14 bases of the junction left unmatched. In germline, CDR1 is LNHDA, CDR2 SQIVND (reference sequence). CDR3 length equals 16 residues. CDR3 region: CASSTGAGGLGYEQYF. Here the CDR3 DNA reads TGTGCCAGTAGCACCGGGGCCGGGGGACTAGGATACGAGCAGTACTTC. Full variable domain (outside the CDR3, taken from reference TRBV19 and TRBJ2-7): DGGITQSPKYLFRKEGQNVTLSCEQNLNHDAMYWYRQDPGQGLRLIYYSQIVNDFQKGDIAEGYSVSREKKESFPLTVTSAQKNPTAFYLCASSTGAGGLGYEQYFGPGTRLTVT.

The table lists this clonotype with a count of one. The chain combines TRBV20-1 with TRBJ1-1; no clear D gene. The germline V gene encodes CDR1 DFQATT and CDR2 SNEGSKA (reference sequence). The CDR3 is 14 residues long. V gave up 0 bases and J gave up 4 bases, with 12 bases separating them. The CDR3 bases are TGCAGTGCTAGAGATAAGGGATGGCGCACTGAAGCTTTCTTT. It encodes CSARDKGWRTEAFF.

DNA for the CDR3: TGCAGCGTTGTTATTCTGGGACAGGGCATACCGGCGGGCTACGAGCAGTACTTC. This gives the protein CSVVILGQGIPAGYEQYF. J is TRBJ2-7 and V is TRBV29-1; 9 bases are shared with TRBD1. Trimming removed 4 bases from V and 3 bases from J; junction bases left unmatched: 19. Germline CDR1 SQVTM, CDR2 ANQGSEA. CDR3 length equals 18 residues.

This clonotype was observed at least ten times. The chain combines TRBV5-1 with TRBJ1-1; possibly TRBD1 for D (6 bases). The CDR3 totals 16 residues. Between the trimmed V and J ends, which lost 0 bases and 4 bases, there was a span of 16 bases. CDR1 is SGHRS, CDR2 YFSETQ, per germline. The CDR3 nucleotides read TGCGCCAGCAGCTTGGTGCCAGGGGATGTGAGCACTGAAGCTTTCTTT. This sequence encodes CASSLVPGDVSTEAFF.

This clonotype was counted ten times or more. CDR3 nucleotide sequence: TGTGCCAGCAGTAGAACAGGGGATTCCTACAATGAGCAGTTCTTC. Its protein is CASSRTGDSYNEQFF. The chain is built from TRBV6-2 or TRBV6-3 and TRBJ2-1, with TRBD1 matching over 7 bases. J lost 1 base, V lost 5 bases, and 5 bases had no gene match. CDR1 MNHEY and CDR2 SVGEGT come from the germline V gene. This CDR3 region has 15 residues.

This clonotype was seen ten or more times. This chain links TRBV27 with TRBJ1-1; a weak D match, TRBD1 (5 bases). V was trimmed by 5 bases and J by 1 base, leaving 14 bases between them. CDR3 length equals 15 residues. Germline V gene sequence: CDR1 MNHEY, CDR2 SMNVEV (reference sequence). The CDR3 protein is CASSVQGLRNTEAFF. In DNA, the CDR3 is TGTGCCAGCAGTGTCCAGGGATTACGGAACACTGAAGCTTTCTTT.

This clonotype was detected ten times or more. The rearrangement joins TRBV27 to TRBJ2-1, with a possible D match to TRBD2 (5 bases). Trimming pared 2 bases from V and 2 bases from J, leaving 13 bases between. Germline CDR1 and CDR2: MNHEY and SMNVEV (reference sequence). The CDR3 sequence is 16 residues long. The CDR3 nucleotides read TGTGCCAGCAGTTTAGCCCTCCCGGGAACCTACAATGAGCAGTTCTTC. This encodes CASSLALPGTYNEQFF.

The chain has TRBV20-1 and TRBJ2-1, with TRBD2 matching 9 bases. The V and J ends lost 0 bases and 10 bases, in that order; junction bases with no gene match: 10. Germline V gives CDR1 DFQATT, CDR2 SNEGSKA (reference sequence). CDR3 length: 15 residues. CDR3 amino acids: CSARDHSGSRWEQFF. The CDR3 DNA sequence: TGCAGTGCTAGAGACCATAGCGGGAGTCGGTGGGAGCAGTTCTTC.

The V gene is TRBV28, the J gene TRBJ2-7, with D possibly TRBD1 on 7 matching bases. CDR3 length: 14 amino acids. V was cut by 4 bases and J by 5 bases, with 15 bases left in between. Germline lookup yields CDR1 MDHEN and CDR2 SYDVKM. CDR3 sequence: CASSSTGSGDEQYF. The CDR3 coding sequence is TGTGCCAGCAGTTCGACAGGGTCGGGAGACGAGCAGTACTTC.

This clonotype was seen many times. CDR3: CASSDPGGNEQFF. In DNA form, the CDR3 reads TGTGCCAGCAGCGACCCAGGGGGCAATGAGCAGTTCTTC. The V call is TRBV9, the J call TRBJ2-1, with 7 bases matching TRBD1. J lost 6 bases, V lost 3 bases, and 3 bases had no gene match. Germline V lookup: CDR1 SGDLS, CDR2 YYNGEE. This CDR3 comprises 13 residues.

This clonotype was recorded at least ten times. The chain uses TRBV20-1 and TRBJ2-5; 9 nucleotides match TRBD2. With 2 bases clipped from V and 5 bases from J, the junction kept 15 bases outside the gene matches. The CDR3 has 17 residues. Germline V gene sequence: CDR1 DFQATT, CDR2 SNEGSKA (reference sequence). This CDR3 is CSARSRTSVLRYETQYF. The DNA of the CDR3 is TGCAGTGCTAGATCTAGGACTAGCGTTTTGCGATACGAGACCCAGTACTTC.

In this sample, this clonotype turned up many times. The chain employs TRBV3-1 and TRBJ2-1, with TRBD2 as a possible D gene (7 bases). CDR1 is LGHDT, CDR2 YNNKEL, per germline (reference sequence). The CDR3 is 15 residues long. The V end was cut by 7 bases, the J end by 4 bases, with 17 bases between. This chain's CDR3 is CASNEGAGAYNEQFF. In nucleotides, the CDR3 is TGTGCCAGCAATGAAGGGGCGGGGGCTTACAATGAGCAGTTCTTC.

A remark on this clonotype: A much larger clone lies one base from this, so it may be a read error. This chain connects TRBV6-5 to TRBJ1-6; 8 nucleotides agree with TRBD1. Germline V gives CDR1 MNHEY, CDR2 SVGAGI. This CDR3 region has 16 residues. V dropped 6 bases and J dropped 9; count of bases not matched to a gene: 13. Here the CDR3 reads CASRTGATGGGSPLHF. The CDR3 nucleotides are TGTGCCAGCAGGACTGGAGCAACAGGGGGTGGTTCACCCCTCCACTTT.

This clonotype was counted only a few times. CDR3 protein: CASTVGQGVSQPQHF. CDR3 nucleotide sequence: TGTGCCAGTACCGTGGGACAGGGGGTGAGTCAGCCCCAGCATTTT. The genes are TRBV19 and TRBJ1-5, with 11 nucleotides matching TRBD1. CDR3 length equals 15 residues. V dropped 7 bases and J dropped 6; count of bases not matched to a gene: 8. Germline V gives CDR1 LNHDA, CDR2 SQIVND (reference sequence).

The V gene is TRBV3-1, the J gene TRBJ1-1; TRBD1 might be the D (6 bases). V lost 0 bases and J lost 6, with 14 bases in between. The CDR3 extends over 15 amino acids. The germline V gene encodes CDR1 LGHDT and CDR2 YNNKEL (reference sequence). CDR3 protein: CASSQEGQGSPEAFF. CDR3 in DNA: TGTGCCAGCAGCCAAGAGGGCCAGGGGAGCCCTGAAGCTTTCTTT.

This clonotype was recorded many times. The rearrangement uses TRBV7-9 and TRBJ1-5; D is undetermined. The CDR3 runs to 14 residues. The V end lost 5 bases, the J end lost 3 bases, and 11 bases lay between the germline ends. Germline V gives CDR1 SEHNR, CDR2 FQNEAQ (reference sequence). The CDR3 spells CASSRAPSNQPQHF. The DNA of the CDR3 is TGTGCCAGCAGCAGGGCCCCTTCCAATCAGCCCCAGCATTTT. The whole variable domain, filled in from reference TRBV7-9 and TRBJ1-5, reads DTGVSQNPRHKITKRGQNVTFRCDPISEHNRLYWYRQTLGQGPEFLTYFQNEAQLEKSRLLSDRFSAERPKGSFSTLEIQRTEQGDSAMYLCASSRAPSNQPQHFGDGTRLSIL.

This clonotype was detected a few times. The rearrangement joins TRBV9 to TRBJ1-1; 7 positions match TRBD1. The CDR3 has 14 amino acids. The V and J ends lost 2 bases and 6 bases, in that order; junction bases with no gene match: 7. CDR1 SGDLS and CDR2 YYNGEE come from the germline V gene. For the CDR3, the DNA is TGTGCCAGCAGCGTTACAGGGGAGGGAGCTGAAGCTTTCTTT. Translated, it gives CASSVTGEGAEAFF.

There are many counts of this clonotype. V and J are TRBV4-1 and TRBJ2-7; D not resolved. CDR1 is MGHRA, CDR2 YSYEKL, per germline. Trimming left V 1 base short and J 4 bases short, with 11 bases between. The CDR3 totals 14 residues. The CDR3 nucleotides are TGCGCCAGCAGCCAAGGTCCCCCACGGTACGAGCAGTACTTC. As protein: CASSQGPPRYEQYF.

This clonotype was recorded many times. The chain couples TRBV2 to TRBJ2-3, with D unresolved. The length of the CDR3 is 13 residues. Germline assignment: CDR1 SNHLY and CDR2 FYNNEI. V lost 1 base and J 2 bases, leaving 4 bases between the germline ends. CDR3 DNA sequence: TGTGCCAGCAGTGAAGATGTCACAGATACGCAGTATTTT. It specifies CASSEDVTDTQYF.

This clonotype was seen ten or more times. The chain combines TRBV7-9 with TRBJ1-2, with 7 nucleotides matching TRBD1. This CDR3 contains 14 residues. Germline V lookup: CDR1 SEHNR, CDR2 FQNEAQ (reference sequence). V was pared by 2 bases and J by 8 bases, with 8 bases of the junction left unmatched. Written as DNA, the CDR3 is TGTGCCAGCAGCTTATTTAGACAGGGAATAGGCTACACCTTC. Translating it yields CASSLFRQGIGYTF.

The chain links TRBV5-1 to TRBJ2-3; 8 positions match TRBD2. Germline loops: CDR1 SGHRS, CDR2 YFSETQ. V trimming: 0 bases; J trimming: 1 base; junction bases outside the gene matches: 7. CDR3 size: 17 residues. The DNA for the CDR3 is TGCGCCAGCAGCTTGGTGGCTAGCGGGCTGCGCACAGATACGCAGTATTTT. The encoded protein is CASSLVASGLRTDTQYF.

In this sample, this clonotype turned up many times. V usage is TRBV7-9 and J usage is TRBJ1-1; D perhaps matches TRBD1 (5 bases). Germline-derived CDR1 and CDR2 are SEHNR and FQNEAQ (reference sequence). The CDR3 covers 15 residues. V was shortened by 4 bases and J by 5 bases, with 17 bases between the two germline ends. The CDR3 sequence is CASSWDGGEGTEAFF. For the CDR3, the DNA is TGTGCCAGCAGCTGGGACGGGGGAGAGGGAACTGAAGCTTTCTTT.

This clonotype was seen a handful of times. This chain connects TRBV20-1 to TRBJ1-3; D is uncertain. Germline V gene sequence: CDR1 DFQATT, CDR2 SNEGSKA (reference sequence). CDR3 length: 14 residues. Trimming pared 5 bases from V and 0 bases from J, leaving 11 bases between. This CDR3 is CSASGRRSGNTIYF. CDR3 bases: TGCAGTGCTTCTGGACGGCGCTCTGGAAACACCATATATTTT.

The V call is TRBV3-1, the J call TRBJ2-3, with no clear D. CDR1 is LGHDT, CDR2 YNNKEL, per germline (reference sequence). The ends were cut back, 5 bases at V and 4 bases at J, with 16 bases in the middle. The CDR3 loop spans 15 amino acids. In DNA, the CDR3 is TGTGCCAGCAGCGGGAAACTCCCATCGGCAGATACGCAGTATTTT. Protein product: CASSGKLPSADTQYF.

The sample holds many counts of this clonotype. The genes are TRBV2 and TRBJ1-5; D possibly corresponds to TRBD1 (6 bases). Germline V CDR1 and CDR2: SNHLY, FYNNEI. Trimming took 2 bases from V and 0 from J, leaving 8 bases between them. This CDR3 is 15 amino acids long. CDR3 DNA sequence: TGTGCCAGCAGTGAAAGGGGGATTAGCAATCAGCCCCAGCATTTT. Protein sequence: CASSERGISNQPQHF.

This clonotype occurred many times. Here the CDR3 DNA reads TGCGCCAGCAGCTTATACCCCCGGACAGACTACACAGATACGCAGTATTTT. Translation gives CASSLYPRTDYTDTQYF. This chain joins TRBV5-1 and TRBJ2-3; D perhaps matches TRBD1 (6 bases). The V and J ends lost 2 bases and 2 bases respectively, with 18 bases between them. CDR3 size: 17 residues. The germline gives CDR1 SGHRS, CDR2 YFSETQ. Full variable domain (missing parts from reference TRBV5-1 and TRBJ2-3): KAGVTQTPRYLIKTRGQQVTLSCSPISGHRSVSWYQQTPGQGLQFLFEYFSETQRNKGNFPGRFSGRQFSNSRSEMNVSTLELGDSALYLCASSLYPRTDYTDTQYFGPGTRLTVL.

Many counts were recorded for this clonotype. V usage is TRBV6-1 and J usage is TRBJ2-5; D call uncertain. Trimming left V 5 bases short and J 5 bases short, with 21 bases between. The germline V gene encodes CDR1 MNHNS and CDR2 SASEGT. The CDR3 consists of 16 residues. The CDR3 reads CASSNERALPAETQYF. CDR3 nucleotide sequence: TGTGCCAGCAGTAACGAACGGGCCCTTCCGGCGGAGACCCAGTACTTC.

The chain has TRBV28 and TRBJ2-7, with 7 bases that match TRBD1. The length of the CDR3 is 15 residues. The germline V gene has CDR1 MDHEN and CDR2 SYDVKM. Losses at the gene ends were 5 bases for V and 2 bases for J; bases not matched to a gene: 9. The CDR3 here is CASSRARTGAYEQYF. The CDR3 DNA sequence: TGTGCCAGCAGTCGGGCGCGGACAGGAGCCTACGAGCAGTACTTC.